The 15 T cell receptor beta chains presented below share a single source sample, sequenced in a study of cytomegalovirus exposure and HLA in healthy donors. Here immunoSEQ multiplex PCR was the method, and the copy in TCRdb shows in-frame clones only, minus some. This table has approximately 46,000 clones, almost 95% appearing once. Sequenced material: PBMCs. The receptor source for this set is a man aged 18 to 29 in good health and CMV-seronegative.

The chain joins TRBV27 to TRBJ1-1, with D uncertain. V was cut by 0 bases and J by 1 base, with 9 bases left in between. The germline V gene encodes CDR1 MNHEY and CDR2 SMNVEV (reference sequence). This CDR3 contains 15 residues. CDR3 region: CASSLSYSKNTEAFF. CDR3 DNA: TGTGCCAGCAGTTTATCGTACAGCAAGAACACTGAAGCTTTCTTT.

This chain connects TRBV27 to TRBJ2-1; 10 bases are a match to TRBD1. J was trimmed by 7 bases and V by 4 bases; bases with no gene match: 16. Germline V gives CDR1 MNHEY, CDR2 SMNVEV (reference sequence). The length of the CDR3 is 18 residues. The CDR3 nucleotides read TGTGCCAGCAGTTCCCCCCTACTCCGGGACAGGGGTGGGAATGAGCAGTTCTTC. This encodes CASSSPLLRDRGGNEQFF.

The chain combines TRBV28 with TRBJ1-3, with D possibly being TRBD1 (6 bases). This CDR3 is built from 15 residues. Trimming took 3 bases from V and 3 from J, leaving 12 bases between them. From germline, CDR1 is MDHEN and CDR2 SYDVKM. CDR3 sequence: CASSLGRGFGNTIYF. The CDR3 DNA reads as TGTGCCAGCAGTTTGGGCAGGGGATTTGGAAACACCATATATTTT. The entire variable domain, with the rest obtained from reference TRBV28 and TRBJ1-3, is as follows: DVKVTQSSRYLVKRTGEKVFLECVQDMDHENMFWYRQDPGLGLRLIYFSYDVKMKEKGDIPEGYSVSREKKERFSLILESASTNQTSMYLCASSLGRGFGNTIYFGEGSWLTVV.

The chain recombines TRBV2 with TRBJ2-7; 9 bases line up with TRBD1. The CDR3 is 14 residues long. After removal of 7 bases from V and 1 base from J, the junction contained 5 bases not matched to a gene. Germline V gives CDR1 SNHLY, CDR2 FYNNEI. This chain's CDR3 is CASIATGGSYEQYF. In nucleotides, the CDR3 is TGTGCCAGCATTGCGACAGGGGGTTCCTACGAGCAGTACTTC.

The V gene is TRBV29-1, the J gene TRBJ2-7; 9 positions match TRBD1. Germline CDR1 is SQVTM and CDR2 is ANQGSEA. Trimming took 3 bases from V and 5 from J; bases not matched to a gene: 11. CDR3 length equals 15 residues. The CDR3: CSVEDDRGKFDEQYF. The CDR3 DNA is TGCAGCGTTGAGGATGACAGGGGGAAATTTGACGAGCAGTACTTC.

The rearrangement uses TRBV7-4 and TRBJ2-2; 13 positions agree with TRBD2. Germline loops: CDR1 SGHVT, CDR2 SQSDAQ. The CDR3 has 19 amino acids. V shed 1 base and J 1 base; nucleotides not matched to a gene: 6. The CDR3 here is CASSLVWTSGSRNTGELFF. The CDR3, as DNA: TGTGCCAGCAGCTTAGTTTGGACTAGCGGGAGCCGGAACACCGGGGAGCTGTTTTTT.

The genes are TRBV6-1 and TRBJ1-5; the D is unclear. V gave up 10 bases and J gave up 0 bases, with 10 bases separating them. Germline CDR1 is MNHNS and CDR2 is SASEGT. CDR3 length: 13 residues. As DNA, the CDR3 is TGTGCCATCAACAGTTATAGCAATCAGCCCCAGCATTTT. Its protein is CAINSYSNQPQHF.

CDR3 sequence reads: CASSVGSSHTGELFF. DNA for the CDR3: TGTGCCAGCAGCGTTGGCAGTTCCCACACCGGGGAGCTGTTTTTT. The V and J genes are TRBV9 and TRBJ2-2; no clear D gene. Germline loops: CDR1 SGDLS, CDR2 YYNGEE. The CDR3 extends over 15 amino acids. V was clipped by 2 bases and J by 3 bases, with 11 bases between them.

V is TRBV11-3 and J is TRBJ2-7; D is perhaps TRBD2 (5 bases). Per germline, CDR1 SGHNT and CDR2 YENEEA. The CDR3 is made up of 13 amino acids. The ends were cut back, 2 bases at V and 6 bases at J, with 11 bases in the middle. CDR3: CASSLTSYSEQYF. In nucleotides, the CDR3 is TGTGCCAGCAGCTTAACTAGTTATAGCGAGCAGTACTTC.

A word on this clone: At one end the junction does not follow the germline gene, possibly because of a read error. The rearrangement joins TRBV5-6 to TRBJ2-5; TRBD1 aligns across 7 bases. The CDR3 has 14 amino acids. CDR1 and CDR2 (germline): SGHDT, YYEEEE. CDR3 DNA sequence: TGTGCCAGCAGTTTGGACAGGCTCCAAGAGACCCAGTACTTC. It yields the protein CASSLDRLQETQYF.

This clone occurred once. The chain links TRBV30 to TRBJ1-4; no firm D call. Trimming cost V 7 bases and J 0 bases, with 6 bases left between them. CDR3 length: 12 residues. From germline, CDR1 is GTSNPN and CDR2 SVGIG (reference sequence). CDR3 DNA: TGTGCCTCAACAGCAACTAATGAAAAACTGTTTTTT. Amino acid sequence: CASTATNEKLFF.

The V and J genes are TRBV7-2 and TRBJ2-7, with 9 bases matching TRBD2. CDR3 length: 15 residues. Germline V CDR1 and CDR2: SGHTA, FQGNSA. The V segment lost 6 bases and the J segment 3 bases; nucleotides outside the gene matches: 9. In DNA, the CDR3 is TGTGCCAGCAGGCGGTGGGCGGGAGGGAACTACGAGCAGTACTTC. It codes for CASRRWAGGNYEQYF.

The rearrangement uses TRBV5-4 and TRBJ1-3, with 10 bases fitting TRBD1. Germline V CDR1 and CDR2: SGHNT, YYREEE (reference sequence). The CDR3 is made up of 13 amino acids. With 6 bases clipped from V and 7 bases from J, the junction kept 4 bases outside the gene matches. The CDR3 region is CASTRDRGNTIYF. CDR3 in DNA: TGTGCCAGCACCCGGGACAGGGGTAACACCATATATTTT. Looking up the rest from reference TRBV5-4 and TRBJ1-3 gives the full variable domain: ETGVTQSPTHLIKTRGQQVTLRCSSQSGHNTVSWYQQALGQGPQFIFQYYREEENGRGNFPPRFSGLQFPNYSSELNVNALELDDSALYLCASTRDRGNTIYFGEGSWLTVV.

The CDR3 DNA reads TGCGCCAGCAGTGAAGGGCTAGCGGGCCCCTACGAGCAGTACTTC. It encodes CASSEGLAGPYEQYF. The chain employs TRBV10-2 and TRBJ2-7, with TRBD2 identical over 8 bases. CDR1 is WSHSY and CDR2 is SAAADI in the germline V gene. V shed 3 bases, J shed 2 bases, and the junction held 6 bases outside the gene matches. CDR3 length equals 15 residues.

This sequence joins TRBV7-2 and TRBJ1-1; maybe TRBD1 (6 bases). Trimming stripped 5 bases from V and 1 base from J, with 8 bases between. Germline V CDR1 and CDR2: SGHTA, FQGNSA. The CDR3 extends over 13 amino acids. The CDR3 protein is CASSNRENTEAFF. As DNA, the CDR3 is TGTGCCAGCAGCAACAGGGAGAACACTGAAGCTTTCTTT.